The clone carrying this T cell receptor (beta chain) appeared a single time. Its target is not known. The sample carries other DNA sequences with the same CDR3. Running of the assay took place at deep level. For sorted subsets, 200 ng DNA per replicate equaled about 30,000 T cell genomes. Data came from immunoSEQ multiplex PCR; TCRdb stores just in-frame clones and leaves some out. The data contain roughly 1,000,000 clones, around 82% of them seen just once; the ten biggest clones take up about 0.52%. This sample is part of a study of shared clonotypes between healthy human individuals. Donors, without exception, were Caucasian adults residing in Nashville, Tennessee. The study, taken as a whole, reports: Only blood was sampled, and tissue TCR repertoires likely differ from blood ones.

The origin of this receptor is a man between 18 and 29 years old in good health. Some clones in this sample may be carry-over from other donors' samples. The sequencing sample was made of memory CD4+ T cells from PBMCs. Stated subset: CD45RA-negative fraction.

DNA for the CDR3: TGTGCCAGCAGCGTAGCGGCGGGAGTGGCAGATACGCAGTATTTT. Translation: CASSVAAGVADTQYF. The V and J genes are TRBV9 and TRBJ2-3, with 7 bases lining up with TRBD2. CDR3 length: 15 residues. From germline, CDR1 is SGDLS and CDR2 YYNGEE. The V segment lost 0 bases and the J segment 4 bases; nucleotides outside the gene matches: 5.